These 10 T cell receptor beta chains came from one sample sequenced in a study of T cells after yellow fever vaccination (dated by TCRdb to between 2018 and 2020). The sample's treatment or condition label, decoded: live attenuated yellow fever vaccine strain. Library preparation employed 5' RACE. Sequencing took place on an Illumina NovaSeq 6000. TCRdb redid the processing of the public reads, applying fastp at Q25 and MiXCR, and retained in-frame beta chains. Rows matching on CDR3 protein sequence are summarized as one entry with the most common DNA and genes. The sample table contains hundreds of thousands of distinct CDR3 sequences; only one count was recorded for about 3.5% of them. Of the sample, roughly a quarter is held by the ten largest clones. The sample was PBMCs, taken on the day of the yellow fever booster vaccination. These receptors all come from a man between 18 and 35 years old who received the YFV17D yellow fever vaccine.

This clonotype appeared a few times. The CDR3 coding sequence is TGTGCCTGGAGGCTAGCGGGGGGACTTATACAGCAGTTCTTC. Its translation is CAWRLAGGLIQQFF. This chain links TRBV30 with TRBJ2-1, with 11 bases identical to TRBD2. Germline CDR1 GTSNPN, CDR2 SVGIG (reference sequence). The length of the CDR3 is 14 residues. V dropped 3 bases and J dropped 11; count of bases not matched to a gene: 9.

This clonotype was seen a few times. The CDR3 reads CSAMDRSYNSPLHF. As DNA, the CDR3 is TGCAGTGCTATGGATAGGTCCTATAATTCACCCCTCCACTTT. The V gene is TRBV20-1, the J gene TRBJ1-6; D remains unclear. The CDR3 runs to 14 residues. Trimming pared 4 bases from V and 1 base from J, leaving 8 bases between. Germline lookup yields CDR1 DFQATT and CDR2 SNEGSKA (reference sequence).

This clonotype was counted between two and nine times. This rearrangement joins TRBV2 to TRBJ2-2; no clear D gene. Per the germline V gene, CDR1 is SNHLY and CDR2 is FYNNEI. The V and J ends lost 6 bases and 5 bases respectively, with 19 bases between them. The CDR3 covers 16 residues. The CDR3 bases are TGTGCCAGCAGATACGTTGCAAGGAGAGGAACCGGGGAGCTGTTTTTT. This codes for CASRYVARRGTGELFF.

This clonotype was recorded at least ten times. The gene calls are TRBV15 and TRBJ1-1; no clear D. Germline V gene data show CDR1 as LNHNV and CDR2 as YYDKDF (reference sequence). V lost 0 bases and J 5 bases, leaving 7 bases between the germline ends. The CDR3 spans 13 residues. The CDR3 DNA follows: TGTGCCACCAGCAGAGATCCCGCGACTGAAGCTTTCTTT. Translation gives CATSRDPATEAFF.

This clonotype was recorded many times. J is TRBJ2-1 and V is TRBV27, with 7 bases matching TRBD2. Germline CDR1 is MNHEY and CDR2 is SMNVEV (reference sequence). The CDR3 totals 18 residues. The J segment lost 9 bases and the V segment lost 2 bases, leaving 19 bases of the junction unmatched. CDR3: CASSLMAPGVAGISEQFF. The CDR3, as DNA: TGTGCCAGCAGTTTAATGGCCCCCGGGGTAGCGGGTATTTCTGAGCAGTTCTTC.

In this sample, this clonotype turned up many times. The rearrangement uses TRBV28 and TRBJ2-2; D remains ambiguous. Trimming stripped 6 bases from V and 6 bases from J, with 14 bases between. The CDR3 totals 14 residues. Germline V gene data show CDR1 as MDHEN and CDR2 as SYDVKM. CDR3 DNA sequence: TGTGCCAGCAGACCCCAGAGCTCAGCCGGGGAGCTGTTTTTT. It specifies CASRPQSSAGELFF.

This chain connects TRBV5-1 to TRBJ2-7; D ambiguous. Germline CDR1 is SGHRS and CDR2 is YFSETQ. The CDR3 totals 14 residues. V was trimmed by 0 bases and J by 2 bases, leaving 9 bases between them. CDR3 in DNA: TGCGCCAGCAGCTTGGGCCCAGGTACCTACGAGCAGTACGTC. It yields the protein CASSLGPGTYEQYV.

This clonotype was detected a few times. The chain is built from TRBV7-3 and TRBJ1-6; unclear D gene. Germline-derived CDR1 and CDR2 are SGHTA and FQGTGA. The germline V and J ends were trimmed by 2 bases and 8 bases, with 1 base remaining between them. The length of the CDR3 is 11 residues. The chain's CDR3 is CASSLHSPLHF. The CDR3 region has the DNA TGTGCCAGCAGCTTACATTCACCCCTCCACTTT.

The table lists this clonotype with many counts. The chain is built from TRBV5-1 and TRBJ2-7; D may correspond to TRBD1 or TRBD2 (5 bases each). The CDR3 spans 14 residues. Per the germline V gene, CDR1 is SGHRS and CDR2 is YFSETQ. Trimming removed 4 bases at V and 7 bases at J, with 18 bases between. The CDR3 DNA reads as TGCGCCAGCAGCCTCCCGGGACCCACTGGGGAGCAGTACGTC. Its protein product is CASSLPGPTGEQYV.

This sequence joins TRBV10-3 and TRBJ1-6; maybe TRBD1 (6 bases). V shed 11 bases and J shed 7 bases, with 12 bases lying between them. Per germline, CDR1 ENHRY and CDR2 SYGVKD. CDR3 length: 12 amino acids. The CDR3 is CAARTENSPLHF. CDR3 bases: TGTGCCGCTCGGACAGAGAATTCACCCCTCCACTTT.